This T cell receptor beta chain was sequenced for a study of shared clonotypes between healthy human individuals. Naive CD8 isolation took CD45RO-negative cells positively selected for CCR7 and excluded terminally differentiated effector memory CD45RA+ cells. V trimming: 1 base; J trimming: 4 bases; junction bases outside the gene matches: 4. The CDR3 spans 14 residues. Germline values: CDR1 SQVTM, CDR2 ANQGSEA. Only in-frame clones appear in the TCRdb table, and some are missing; sequencing was by immunoSEQ multiplex PCR. Counted here are some 2 million clones, about 95% occurring once; the ten biggest clones make up around 1%.

This chain connects TRBV29-1 to TRBJ2-1, with 7 bases lining up with TRBD1. This clonotype originated in a man aged 18 to 29 in good health. Sequenced material: naive CD8+ T cells sorted from blood. The CDR3 DNA sequence: TGCAGCGTTGAAGTTCGGACAGGTTACAATGAGCAGTTCTTC. Its protein is CSVEVRTGYNEQFF.